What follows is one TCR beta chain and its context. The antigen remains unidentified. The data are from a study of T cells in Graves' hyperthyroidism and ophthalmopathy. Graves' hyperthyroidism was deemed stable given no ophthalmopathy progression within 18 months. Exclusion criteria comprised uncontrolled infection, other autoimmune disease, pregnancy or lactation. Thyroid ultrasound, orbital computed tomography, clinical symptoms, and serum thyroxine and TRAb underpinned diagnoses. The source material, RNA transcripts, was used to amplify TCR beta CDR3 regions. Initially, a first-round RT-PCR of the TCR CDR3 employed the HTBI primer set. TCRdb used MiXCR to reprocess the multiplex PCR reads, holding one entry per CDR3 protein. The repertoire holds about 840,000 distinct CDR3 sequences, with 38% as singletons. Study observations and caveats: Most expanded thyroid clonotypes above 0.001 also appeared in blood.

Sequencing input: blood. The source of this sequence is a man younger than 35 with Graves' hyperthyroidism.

In DNA, the CDR3 is TGTGCCAGCAGCTTGTTAACCAGTGGAAACACCATATATTTT. Translated, it gives CASSLLTSGNTIYF. The chain couples TRBV5-6 to TRBJ1-3; D is undetermined. Deletions cut 1 base from V and 3 bases from J, with 8 bases between. CDR3 length equals 14 residues. Germline V gives CDR1 SGHDT, CDR2 YYEEEE.